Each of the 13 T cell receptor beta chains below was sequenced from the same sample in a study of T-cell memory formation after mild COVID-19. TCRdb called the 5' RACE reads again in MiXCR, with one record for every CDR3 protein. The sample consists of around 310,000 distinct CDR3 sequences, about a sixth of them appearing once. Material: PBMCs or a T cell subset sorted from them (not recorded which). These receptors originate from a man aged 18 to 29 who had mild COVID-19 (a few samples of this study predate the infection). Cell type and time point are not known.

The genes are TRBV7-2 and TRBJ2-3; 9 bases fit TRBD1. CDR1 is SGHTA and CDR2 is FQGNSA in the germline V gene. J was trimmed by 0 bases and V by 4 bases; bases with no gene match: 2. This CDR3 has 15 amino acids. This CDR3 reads CASSSGQGSTDTQYF. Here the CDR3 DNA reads TGTGCCAGCAGCTCCGGACAGGGGAGCACAGATACGCAGTATTTT. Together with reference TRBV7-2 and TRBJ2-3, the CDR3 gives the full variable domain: GAGVSQSPSNKVTEKGKDVELRCDPISGHTALYWYRQSLGQGLEFLIYFQGNSAPDKSGLPSDRFSAERTGGSVSTLTIQRTQQEDSAVYLCASSSGQGSTDTQYFGPGTRLTVL.

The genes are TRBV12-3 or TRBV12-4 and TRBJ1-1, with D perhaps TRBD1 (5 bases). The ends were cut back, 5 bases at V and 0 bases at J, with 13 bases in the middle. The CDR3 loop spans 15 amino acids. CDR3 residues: CASSRGGGLNTEAFF. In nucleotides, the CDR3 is TGTGCCAGCAGTCGTGGGGGGGGTCTGAACACTGAAGCTTTCTTT.

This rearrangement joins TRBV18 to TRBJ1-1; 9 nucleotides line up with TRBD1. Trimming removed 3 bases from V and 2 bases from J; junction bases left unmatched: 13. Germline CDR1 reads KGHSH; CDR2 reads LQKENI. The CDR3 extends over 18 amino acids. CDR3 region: CASSPSGQGFSPNTEAFF. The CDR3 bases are TGTGCCAGCTCACCCTCTGGACAGGGGTTTTCCCCAAACACTGAAGCTTTCTTT.

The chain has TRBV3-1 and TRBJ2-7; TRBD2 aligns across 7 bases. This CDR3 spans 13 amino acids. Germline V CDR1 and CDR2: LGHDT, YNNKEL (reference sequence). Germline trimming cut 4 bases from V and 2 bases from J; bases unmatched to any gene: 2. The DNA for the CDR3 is TGTGCCAGCAGCCGGGAGGGGCCCTACGAGCAGTACTTC. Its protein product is CASSREGPYEQYF.

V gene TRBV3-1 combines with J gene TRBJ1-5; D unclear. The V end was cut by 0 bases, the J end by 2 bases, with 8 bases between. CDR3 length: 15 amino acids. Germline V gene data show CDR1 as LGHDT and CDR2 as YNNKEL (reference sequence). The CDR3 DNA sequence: TGTGCCAGCAGCCAAGAGGGAGTCGGCAATCAGCCCCAGCATTTT. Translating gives CASSQEGVGNQPQHF.

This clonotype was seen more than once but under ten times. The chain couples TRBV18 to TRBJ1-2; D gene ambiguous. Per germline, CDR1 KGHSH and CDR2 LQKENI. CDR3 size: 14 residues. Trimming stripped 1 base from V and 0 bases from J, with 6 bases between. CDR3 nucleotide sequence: TGTGCCAGCTCACCACGGACGGCTAACTATGGCTACACCTTC. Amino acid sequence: CASSPRTANYGYTF.

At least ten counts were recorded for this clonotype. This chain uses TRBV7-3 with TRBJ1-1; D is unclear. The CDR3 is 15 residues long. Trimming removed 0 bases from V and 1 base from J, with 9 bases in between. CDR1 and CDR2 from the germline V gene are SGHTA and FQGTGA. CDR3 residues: CASSLTLSENTEAFF. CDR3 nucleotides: TGTGCCAGCAGCTTAACGTTGTCGGAGAACACTGAAGCTTTCTTT. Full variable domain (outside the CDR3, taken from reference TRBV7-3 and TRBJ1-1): GAGVSQTPSNKVTEKGKYVELRCDPISGHTALYWYRQSLGQGPEFLIYFQGTGAADDSGLPNDRFFAVRPEGSVSTLKIQRTERGDSAVYLCASSLTLSENTEAFFGQGTRLTVV.

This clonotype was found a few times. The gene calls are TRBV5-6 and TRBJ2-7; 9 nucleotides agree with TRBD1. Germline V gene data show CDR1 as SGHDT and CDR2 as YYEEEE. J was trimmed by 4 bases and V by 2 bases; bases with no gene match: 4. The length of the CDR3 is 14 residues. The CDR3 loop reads CASSLRDREYEQYF. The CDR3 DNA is TGTGCCAGCAGCTTAAGGGACAGGGAGTACGAGCAGTACTTC.

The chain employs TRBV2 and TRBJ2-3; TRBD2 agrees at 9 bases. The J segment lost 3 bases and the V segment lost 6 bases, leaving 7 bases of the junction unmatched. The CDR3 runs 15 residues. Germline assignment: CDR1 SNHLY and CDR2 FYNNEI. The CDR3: CASRILAGKTDTQYF. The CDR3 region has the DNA TGTGCCAGCAGAATTCTAGCGGGGAAGACAGATACGCAGTATTTT.

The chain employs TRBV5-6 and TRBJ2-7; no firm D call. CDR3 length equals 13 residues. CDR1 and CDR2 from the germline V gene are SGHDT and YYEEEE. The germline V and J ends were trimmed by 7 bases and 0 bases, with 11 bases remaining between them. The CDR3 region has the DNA TGTGCCAGCTACGGGTCCAACTCCTACGAGCAGTACTTC. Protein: CASYGSNSYEQYF.

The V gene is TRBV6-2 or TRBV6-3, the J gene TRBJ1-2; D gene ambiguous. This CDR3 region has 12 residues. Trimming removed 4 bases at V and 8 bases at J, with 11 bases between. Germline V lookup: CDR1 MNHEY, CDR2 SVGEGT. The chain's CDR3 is CASSSRPSGYTF. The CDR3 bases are TGTGCCAGCAGTTCCCGACCGAGCGGCTACACCTTC.

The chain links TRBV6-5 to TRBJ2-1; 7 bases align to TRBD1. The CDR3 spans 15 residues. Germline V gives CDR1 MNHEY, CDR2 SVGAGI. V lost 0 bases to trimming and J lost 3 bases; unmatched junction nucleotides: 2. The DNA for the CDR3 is TGTGCCAGCAGTTACTCGACAGGGTTCTACAATGAGCAGTTCTTC. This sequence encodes CASSYSTGFYNEQFF.

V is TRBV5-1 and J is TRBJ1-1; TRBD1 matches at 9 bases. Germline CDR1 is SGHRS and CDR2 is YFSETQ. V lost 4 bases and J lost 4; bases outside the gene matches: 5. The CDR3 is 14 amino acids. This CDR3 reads CASSEGQGLTEAFF. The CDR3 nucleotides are TGCGCCAGCAGCGAGGGACAGGGCCTCACTGAAGCTTTCTTT.